This T cell receptor (beta chain) was sequenced for a study of cytomegalovirus exposure and HLA in healthy donors. There are 13 residues in the CDR3. Between the trimmed V and J ends, which lost 3 bases and 1 base, there was a span of 6 bases. From germline, CDR1 is KGHSH and CDR2 LQKENI. With 60 Vbeta and 13 Jbeta primers, the PCR was carried out. Assay: immunoSEQ multiplex PCR; the TCRdb copy retains only in-frame clones and omits some. The repertoire includes 120,000 or so clones, about 74% of them detected once, and 5.8% sits in the top ten. The sequenced sample consisted of PBMCs. The clonotype was recovered from a woman in her 50s in good health and CMV-seropositive. The chain combines TRBV18 with TRBJ2-5, with D tentatively TRBD2 (5 bases). CDR3 in amino acids: CASSPDFQETQYF. In DNA form, the CDR3 reads TGTGCCAGCTCACCGGACTTCCAAGAGACCCAGTACTTC.